Each of the 27 T cell receptor beta chains below was sequenced from the same sample in a study of blood T cell repertoires in COVID-19. TCRdb's table, derived via immunoSEQ multiplex PCR, lists solely in-frame clones and lacks some. The data hold a few hundred thousand clones, with roughly 85% observed a single time. The sequencing input was peripheral blood. The origin of the receptors is a man aged 45-65 years with active or convalescent COVID-19.

The chain recombines TRBV6-2 or TRBV6-3 with TRBJ1-1; possible D gene TRBD1, 5 bases. V gave up 4 bases and J gave up 2 bases, with 11 bases separating them. This CDR3 has 14 amino acids. Germline V gene data show CDR1 as MNHEY and CDR2 as SVGEGT. CDR3: CASSFLQGNTEAFF. DNA of the CDR3: TGTGCCAGCAGTTTTCTTCAGGGTAACACTGAAGCTTTCTTT.

This clone was seen only once. The rearrangement links TRBV7-2 to TRBJ2-5; maybe TRBD2 (5 bases). The CDR3 runs to 13 residues. V was shortened by 1 base and J by 7 bases, with 10 bases between the two germline ends. Germline V gene sequence: CDR1 SGHTA, CDR2 FQGNSA. The CDR3 DNA reads as TGTGCCAGCAGCTTAGGAGTAGCGTTGACCCAGTACTTC. It yields the protein CASSLGVALTQYF.

The chain couples TRBV20-1 to TRBJ2-7, with a possible D match to TRBD2 (6 bases). The CDR3 length is 16 residues. Germline values: CDR1 DFQATT, CDR2 SNEGSKA (reference sequence). The germline V and J ends were trimmed by 3 bases and 3 bases, with 21 bases remaining between them. This CDR3 reads CSASPRGSGGGYEQYF. The CDR3 DNA is TGCAGTGCTAGTCCCCGGGGGAGTGGAGGAGGCTACGAGCAGTACTTC.

The chain links TRBV20-1 to TRBJ2-2; D gene ambiguous. CDR1 is DFQATT and CDR2 is SNEGSKA in the germline V gene (reference sequence). V shed 4 bases and J shed 4 bases, with 13 bases lying between them. The CDR3 has 14 amino acids. CDR3 loop: CSAIEKLSTGELFF. CDR3 DNA sequence: TGCAGTGCTATTGAGAAGTTGAGCACCGGGGAGCTGTTTTTT.

This clone was picked up a small number of times. The V gene is TRBV5-6, the J gene TRBJ2-4, with TRBD1 matching over 9 bases. Per the germline V gene, CDR1 is SGHDT and CDR2 is YYEEEE. The V segment lost 1 base and the J segment 7 bases; nucleotides outside the gene matches: 6. This CDR3 spans 15 amino acids. The CDR3 DNA follows: TGTGCCAGCAGCTTGTTGGGGACAGGGAACAACATTCAGTACTTC. This sequence encodes CASSLLGTGNNIQYF.

The V call is TRBV7-8, the J call TRBJ2-3, with D possibly TRBD2 on 5 matching bases. The CDR3 contains 15 residues. From germline, CDR1 is SGHVS and CDR2 FQNEAQ. The V end lost 4 bases, the J end lost 0 bases, and 11 bases lay between the germline ends. CDR3 sequence (DNA): TGTGCCAGCAGCTCACAGAAGCGGAGCACAGATACGCAGTATTTT. As protein: CASSSQKRSTDTQYF.

This clone occurred a few times. The chain uses TRBV30 and TRBJ1-6; D not certain. Germline V gives CDR1 GTSNPN, CDR2 SVGIG (reference sequence). V was clipped by 3 bases and J by 4 bases, with 7 bases between them. This CDR3 has 13 residues. The CDR3 coding sequence is TGTGCCTGGAGGTGGCAGTATAATTCACCCCTCCACTTT. Protein: CAWRWQYNSPLHF.

The chain couples TRBV4-2 to TRBJ1-2; 10 bases map to TRBD1. Trimming at V came to 5 bases and at J to 4 bases, leaving 7 bases not matched to a gene. Looked up from germline, CDR1 is LGHNA and CDR2 is YNFKEQ. The CDR3 is made up of 15 amino acids. The CDR3 bases are TGTGCCAGCAGCGGAGAGGGGACAGGGGTCTATGGCTACACCTTC. Translating it yields CASSGEGTGVYGYTF.

Ten or more counts support this clone. The V gene is TRBV6-5, the J gene TRBJ1-1, with D tentatively TRBD1 (6 bases). The V gene's germline CDR1 is MNHEY and CDR2 SVGAGI. The CDR3 consists of 14 residues. The germline V and J ends were trimmed by 5 bases and 0 bases, with 10 bases remaining between them. CDR3 region: CASSRQALNTEAFF. CDR3 in DNA: TGTGCCAGCAGTCGACAGGCCTTGAACACTGAAGCTTTCTTT.

The rearrangement joins TRBV18 to TRBJ2-6; perhaps TRBD2 as D (6 bases). With 1 base removed from V and 2 bases from J, the gap between germline ends came to 9 bases. The CDR3 consists of 16 residues. Germline V gene sequence: CDR1 KGHSH, CDR2 LQKENI. CDR3 DNA sequence: TGTGCCAGCTCACCACTAGGGGAGGCTGGGGCCAACGTCCTGACTTTC. Its protein product is CASSPLGEAGANVLTF.

The chain is built from TRBV3-1 (or the pseudogene TRBV3-2) and TRBJ2-7; 11 bases align to TRBD2. CDR1 is LGHDT, CDR2 YNNKEL, per germline (reference sequence). The V segment lost 1 base and the J segment 7 bases; nucleotides outside the gene matches: 9. The CDR3 runs to 16 residues. CDR3: CASSQAPGLAAREQYF. CDR3 in DNA: TGTGCCAGCAGCCAAGCCCCGGGACTAGCGGCCCGGGAGCAGTACTTC.

The chain recombines TRBV6-2 or TRBV6-3 with TRBJ1-2, with D possibly being TRBD1 (6 bases). The CDR3 has 17 residues. CDR1 is MNHEY, CDR2 SVGEGT, per germline. V was shortened by 4 bases and J by 0 bases, with 18 bases between the two germline ends. CDR3 bases: TGTGCCAGCAGTTCCCGGACAAGGGGGTACGCTAACTATGGCTACACCTTC. As protein: CASSSRTRGYANYGYTF.

The chain carries TRBV7-2 and TRBJ2-7; 14 bases are a match to TRBD2. Trimming at V came to 5 bases and at J to 7 bases, leaving 7 bases not matched to a gene. CDR1 and CDR2 (germline): SGHTA, FQGNSA. This CDR3 is built from 15 residues. The CDR3 DNA sequence: TGTGCCAGCAGCCTAGGGACTAGCGGGAGTAATGAGCAGTACTTC. Its translation: CASSLGTSGSNEQYF.

The chain links TRBV19 to TRBJ2-3; 11 bases map to TRBD1. The CDR3 covers 15 residues. The germline CDR1 and CDR2 sequences are LNHDA and SQIVND (reference sequence). Germline trimming cut 4 bases from V and 4 bases from J; bases unmatched to any gene: 4. The CDR3 DNA sequence: TGTGCCAGTAGTAGGACAGGGGGCCTGCCAGATACGCAGTATTTT. This codes for CASSRTGGLPDTQYF.

This sequence joins TRBV25-1 and TRBJ2-7; 9 positions agree with TRBD1. Germline CDR1 MGHDK, CDR2 SYGVNS. CDR3 size: 18 residues. The ends lost 4 bases at V and 2 bases at J; junction bases unmatched: 15. In nucleotides, the CDR3 is TGTGCCAGCAGTGCGAACCCCACCGGGACAGGGCCCCCCTACGAGCAGTACTTC. This sequence encodes CASSANPTGTGPPYEQYF.

In its sample, this clone was seen a few times. The J gene is TRBJ1-1, the V gene TRBV9; 11 bases map to TRBD1. The CDR3 extends over 16 amino acids. Germline lookup yields CDR1 SGDLS and CDR2 YYNGEE. V shed 4 bases, J shed 4 bases, and the junction held 9 bases outside the gene matches. The CDR3, as DNA: TGTGCCAGCAGCCCCGGTGGGACAGGGGGTGGCACTGAAGCTTTCTTT. It is translated as CASSPGGTGGGTEAFF.

The chain has TRBV5-6 and TRBJ2-6; 8 bases match TRBD1. The CDR3 is 18 amino acids. Trimming at V came to 0 bases and at J to 0 bases, leaving 5 bases not matched to a gene. The germline V gene encodes CDR1 SGHDT and CDR2 YYEEEE. The chain's CDR3 is CASSLGDRTISGANVLTF. CDR3 coding DNA: TGTGCCAGCAGCTTGGGGGACAGGACCATCTCTGGGGCCAACGTCCTGACTTTC.

This clone was detected a few times. The chain uses TRBV4-3 and TRBJ1-4; D not certain. The germline V gene has CDR1 LGHNA and CDR2 YSLEER. The CDR3 runs 16 residues. V lost 3 bases to trimming and J lost 4 bases, with 15 bases between them. The CDR3 reads CASSHTPRVYNEKLFF. CDR3 in DNA: TGCGCCAGCAGCCACACTCCACGGGTATATAATGAAAAACTGTTTTTT.

The V call is TRBV28, the J call TRBJ2-6; no clear D. Trimming took off 6 bases at V and 0 bases at J, with 9 bases between the two ends. Germline V lookup: CDR1 MDHEN, CDR2 SYDVKM. The CDR3 is made up of 15 amino acids. CDR3 sequence (DNA): TGTGCCAGCAGCTACAGCCTCTCTGGGGCCAACGTCCTGACTTTC. Residues: CASSYSLSGANVLTF.

This clone has more than one count but fewer than ten. The chain couples TRBV5-1 to TRBJ2-7, with 7 positions matching TRBD1. The CDR3 has 15 amino acids. CDR1 and CDR2 (germline): SGHRS, YFSETQ. V lost 1 base, J lost 3 bases, and 7 bases stayed unmatched. CDR3 amino acids: CASSLSRTGNYEQYF. The CDR3 DNA reads as TGCGCCAGCAGCTTGTCAAGGACAGGAAACTACGAGCAGTACTTC.

The V gene is TRBV28, the J gene TRBJ1-2, with 7 bases lining up with TRBD1. This CDR3 spans 12 amino acids. Unmatched junction bases numbered 3, after V lost 5 bases and J lost 6 bases. Germline V gene lookup returns CDR1 MDHEN and CDR2 SYDVKM. CDR3 region: CASSGTVHGYTF. As DNA, the CDR3 is TGTGCCAGCAGTGGGACAGTACATGGCTACACCTTC.

This chain connects TRBV3-1 (or the pseudogene TRBV3-2) to TRBJ1-2; 8 nucleotides align to TRBD1. The CDR3 runs to 16 residues. Unmatched junction bases numbered 3, after V lost 0 bases and J lost 0 bases. Germline V gene lookup returns CDR1 LGHDT and CDR2 YNNKEL (reference sequence). CDR3: CASSQDWGQANYGYTF. The DNA for the CDR3 is TGTGCCAGCAGCCAAGATTGGGGACAGGCTAACTATGGCTACACCTTC.

The chain combines TRBV5-1 with TRBJ2-5, with TRBD2 matching over 8 bases. CDR3 size: 15 residues. V was pared by 0 bases and J by 4 bases, with 5 bases of the junction left unmatched. Germline CDR1 and CDR2: SGHRS and YFSETQ. CDR3 coding DNA: TGCGCCAGCAGCTTGGACGGGAGGGTAGGAGAGACCCAGTACTTC. Translated: CASSLDGRVGETQYF.

This clone was counted only a few times. This chain joins TRBV30 and TRBJ1-5, with TRBD1 as a possible D gene (5 bases). Trimming pared 1 base from V and 7 bases from J, leaving 14 bases between. The CDR3 has 14 residues. Germline lookup yields CDR1 GTSNPN and CDR2 SVGIG (reference sequence). The CDR3 protein is CAWSGGVRSQPQHF. CDR3 nucleotides: TGTGCCTGGAGTGGGGGGGTAAGGAGCCAGCCCCAGCATTTT.

About this clone itself: The identical CDR3 is also encoded by other nucleotide sequences in the sample. The chain links TRBV6-5 to TRBJ2-7; 9 bases line up with TRBD1. The CDR3 runs 14 residues. Germline values: CDR1 MNHEY, CDR2 SVGAGI. V lost 4 bases to trimming and J lost 2 bases; unmatched junction nucleotides: 3. The CDR3 nucleotides read TGTGCCAGCAGTTCGGGACAGGGACCCTACGAGCAGTACTTC. Its translation: CASSSGQGPYEQYF.

This clone was observed a few times. V is TRBV9 and J is TRBJ1-2; TRBD1 matches at 9 bases. CDR3 length: 17 amino acids. The junction had 19 bases not matched to a gene; V was cut back by 5 bases and J by 8 bases. Germline V gene data show CDR1 as SGDLS and CDR2 as YYNGEE. The CDR3 is CASSRRDRAVVGHGYTF. The CDR3 coding sequence is TGTGCCAGCAGTCGCCGGGACAGGGCAGTTGTGGGCCACGGCTACACCTTC.

The CDR3 DNA reads TGTGCCACCCAATCTCCGCCAGGACTAGCGGGAGCCACACAAGAGACCCAGTACTTC. Its translation is CATQSPPGLAGATQETQYF. This chain connects TRBV10-3 to TRBJ2-5; TRBD2 agrees at 13 bases. CDR1 is ENHRY, CDR2 SYGVKD, per germline. V was clipped by 10 bases and J by 2 bases; unmatched bases: 19. The CDR3 consists of 19 residues.